The text below deals with one T cell receptor beta chain. Its antigen is not identified. Germline loops: CDR1 GTSNPN, CDR2 SVGIG (reference sequence). The CDR3 length is 14 residues. Trimming took off 4 bases at V and 7 bases at J, with 17 bases between the two ends. Repertoires were generated with immunoSEQ multiplex PCR, while TCRdb's copy carries only in-frame clones and drops some. The sample shows about 130,000 clones, 75% to 90% of them seen only once. Healthy donors had no documented immune events, such as infections, while sampled. The data originate from a study of identifying expanded T cells in peripheral blood. Points from the study as a whole: Over approximately two and four weeks, about 17 and 20 clones changed, versus 1.2 between replicates. Variance in clone template counts between approximately 2-week samples significantly increased with total template count across all healthy donors.

V is TRBV30 and J is TRBJ1-5; D may be TRBD1 (5 bases). The clonotype originates from a person aged 18 to 75 in good health. Specimen: blood. CDR3 in DNA: TGTGCCTGGACCTGGGGGGGGGTAGGACAGCCCCAGCATTTT. Protein sequence: CAWTWGGVGQPQHF.